This T cell receptor (beta chain) was sequenced for a study of cytomegalovirus exposure and HLA in healthy donors. On this clone: The target antigen is unknown.

J gave up 11 bases and V 4 bases, and 14 bases lay outside the gene matches. The CDR3 sequence is 15 residues long. CDR1 is ENHRY and CDR2 is SYGVKD in the germline V gene. Amplification used 60 Vbeta primers and 13 Jbeta primers. The table came from immunoSEQ multiplex PCR; TCRdb's copy has only in-frame clones and leaves some out. The sample lists 75,000 to 95,000 clones, over 65% seen once, with 2.5% to 4% in the top ten. Points from the study as a whole: Approximately 17,000 TCR beta sequences were associated with HLA alleles at 0.05 false discovery rate in a later analysis.

Unrecorded immune exposures were likely, despite nominal health at sampling. The sample taken for sequencing was PBMCs. V and J are TRBV10-3 and TRBJ2-1; 7 positions match TRBD2. This clonotype was sampled from a man in his fifties in good health and CMV-seronegative. The CDR3: CAISVSGETPPKQFF. CDR3 sequence (DNA): TGTGCCATCAGTGTAAGCGGGGAGACCCCCCCTAAGCAGTTCTTC.